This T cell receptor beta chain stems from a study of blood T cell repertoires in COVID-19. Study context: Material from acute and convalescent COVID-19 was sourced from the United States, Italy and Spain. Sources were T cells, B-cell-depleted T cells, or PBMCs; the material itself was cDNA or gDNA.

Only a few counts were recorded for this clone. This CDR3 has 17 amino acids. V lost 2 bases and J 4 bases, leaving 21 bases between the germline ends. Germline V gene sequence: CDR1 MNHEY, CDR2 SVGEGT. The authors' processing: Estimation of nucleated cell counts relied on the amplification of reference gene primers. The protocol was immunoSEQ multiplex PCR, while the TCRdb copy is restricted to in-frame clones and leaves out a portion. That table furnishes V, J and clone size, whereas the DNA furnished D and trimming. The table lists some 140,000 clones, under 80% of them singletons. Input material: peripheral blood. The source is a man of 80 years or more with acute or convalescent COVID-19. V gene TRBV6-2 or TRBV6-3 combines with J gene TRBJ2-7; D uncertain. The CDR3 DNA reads TGTGCCAGCAGTTACGTGGCCGGCCGACCCCAGGATTACGAGCAGTACTTC. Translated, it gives CASSYVAGRPQDYEQYF.